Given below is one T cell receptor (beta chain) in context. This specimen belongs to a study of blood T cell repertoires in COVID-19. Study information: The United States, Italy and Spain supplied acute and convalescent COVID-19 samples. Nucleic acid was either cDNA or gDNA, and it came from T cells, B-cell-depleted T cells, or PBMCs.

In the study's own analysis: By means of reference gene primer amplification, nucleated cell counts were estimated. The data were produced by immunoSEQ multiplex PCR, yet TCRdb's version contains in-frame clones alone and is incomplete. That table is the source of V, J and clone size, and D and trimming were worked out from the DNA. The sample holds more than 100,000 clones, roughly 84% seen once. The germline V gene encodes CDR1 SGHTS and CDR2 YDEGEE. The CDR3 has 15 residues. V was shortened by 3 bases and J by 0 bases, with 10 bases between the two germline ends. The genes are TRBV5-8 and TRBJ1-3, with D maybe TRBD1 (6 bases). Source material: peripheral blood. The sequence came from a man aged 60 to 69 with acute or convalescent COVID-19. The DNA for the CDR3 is TGTGCCAGCAGCTCCGGACAGAGCTCTGGAAACACCATATATTTT. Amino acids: CASSSGQSSGNTIYF.